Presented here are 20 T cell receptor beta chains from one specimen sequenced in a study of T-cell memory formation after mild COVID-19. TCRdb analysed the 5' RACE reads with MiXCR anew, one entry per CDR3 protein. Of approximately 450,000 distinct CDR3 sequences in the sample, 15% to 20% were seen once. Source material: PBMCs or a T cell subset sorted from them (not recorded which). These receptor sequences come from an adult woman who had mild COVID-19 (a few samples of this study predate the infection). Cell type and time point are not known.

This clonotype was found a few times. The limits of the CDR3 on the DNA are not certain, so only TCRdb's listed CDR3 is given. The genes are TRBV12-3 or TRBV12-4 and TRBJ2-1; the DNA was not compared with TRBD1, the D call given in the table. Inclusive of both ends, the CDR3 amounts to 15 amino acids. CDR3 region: CASSSSGQVNNEQFF.

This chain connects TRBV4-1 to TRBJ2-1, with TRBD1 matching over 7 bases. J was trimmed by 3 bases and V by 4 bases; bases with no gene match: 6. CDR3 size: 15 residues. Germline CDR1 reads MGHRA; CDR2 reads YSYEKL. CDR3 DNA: TGCGCCAGCAGCCTTCTCGGGACAGTCTACAATGAGCAGTTCTTC. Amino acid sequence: CASSLLGTVYNEQFF.

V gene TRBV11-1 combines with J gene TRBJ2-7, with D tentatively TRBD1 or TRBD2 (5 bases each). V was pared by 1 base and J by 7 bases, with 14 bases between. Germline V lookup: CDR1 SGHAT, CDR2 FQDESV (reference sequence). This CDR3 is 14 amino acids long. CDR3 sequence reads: CASSLGDGALEQYF. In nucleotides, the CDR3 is TGTGCCAGCAGCTTAGGGGACGGAGCTCTGGAGCAGTACTTC.

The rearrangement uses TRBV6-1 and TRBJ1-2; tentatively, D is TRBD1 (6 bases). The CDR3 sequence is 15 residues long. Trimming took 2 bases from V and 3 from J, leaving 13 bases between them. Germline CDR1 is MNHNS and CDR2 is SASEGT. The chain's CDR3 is CASSEYQGGDYGYTF. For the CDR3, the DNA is TGTGCCAGCAGTGAATATCAAGGGGGGGACTATGGCTACACCTTC.

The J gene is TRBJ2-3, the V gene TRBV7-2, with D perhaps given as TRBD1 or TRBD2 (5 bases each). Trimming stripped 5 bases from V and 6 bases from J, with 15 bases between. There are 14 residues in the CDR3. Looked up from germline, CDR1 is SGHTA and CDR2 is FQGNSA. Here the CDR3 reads CASSPAGTTDTQYF. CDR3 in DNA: TGTGCCAGCAGCCCTGCCGGGACCACGGATACGCAGTATTTT.

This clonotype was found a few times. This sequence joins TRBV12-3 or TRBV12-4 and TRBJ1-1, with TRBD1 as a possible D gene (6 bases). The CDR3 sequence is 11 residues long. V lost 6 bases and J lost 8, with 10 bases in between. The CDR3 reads CASRGHSEAFF. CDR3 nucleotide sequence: TGTGCCAGCAGGGGACACAGCGAAGCTTTCTTT.

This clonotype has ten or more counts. CDR3 amino acids: CASIGLRNEQFF. CDR3 nucleotides: TGTGCCAGCATTGGACTGCGCAATGAGCAGTTCTTC. The rearrangement uses TRBV13 and TRBJ2-1, with a tentative D call TRBD2 (5 bases). The V end lost 7 bases, the J end lost 6 bases, and 10 bases lay between the germline ends. The CDR3 sequence is 12 residues long. Germline V gene lookup returns CDR1 PRHDT and CDR2 FYEKMQ (reference sequence).

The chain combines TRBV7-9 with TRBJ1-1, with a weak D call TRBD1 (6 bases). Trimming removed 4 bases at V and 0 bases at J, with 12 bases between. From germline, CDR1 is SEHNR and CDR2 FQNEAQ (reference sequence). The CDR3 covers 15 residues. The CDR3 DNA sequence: TGTGCCAGCAGCTCTCGGACAGACTTGAACACTGAAGCTTTCTTT. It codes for CASSSRTDLNTEAFF.

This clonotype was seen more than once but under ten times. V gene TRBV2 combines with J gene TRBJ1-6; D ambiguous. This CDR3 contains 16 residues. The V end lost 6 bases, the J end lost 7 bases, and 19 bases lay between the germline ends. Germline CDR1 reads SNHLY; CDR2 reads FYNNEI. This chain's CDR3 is CASSASSTRRNSPLHF. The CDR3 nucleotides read TGTGCCAGCAGCGCAAGCAGCACCCGCCGGAATTCACCCCTCCACTTT.

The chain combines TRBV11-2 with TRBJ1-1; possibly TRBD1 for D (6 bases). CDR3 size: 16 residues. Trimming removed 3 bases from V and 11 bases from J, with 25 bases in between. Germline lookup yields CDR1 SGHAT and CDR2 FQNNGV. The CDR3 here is CASSLDTWGQGVQAFF. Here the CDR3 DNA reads TGTGCCAGCAGCTTGGACACCTGGGGACAAGGGGTGCAGGCTTTCTTT.

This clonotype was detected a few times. The CDR3 DNA follows: TGCGCCAGCAGCCCCGAAGAGGGGGCCGTTAACCCAGATACGCAGTATTTT. Amino acid sequence: CASSPEEGAVNPDTQYF. The chain combines TRBV4-1 with TRBJ2-3; 7 bases line up with TRBD1. The CDR3 extends over 17 amino acids. In germline, CDR1 is MGHRA, CDR2 YSYEKL. V dropped 4 bases and J dropped 4; count of bases not matched to a gene: 14.

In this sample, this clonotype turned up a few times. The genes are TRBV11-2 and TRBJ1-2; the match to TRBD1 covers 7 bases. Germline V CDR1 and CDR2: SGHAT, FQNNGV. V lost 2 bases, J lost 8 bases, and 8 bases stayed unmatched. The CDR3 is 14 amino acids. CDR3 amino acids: CASSLSDRVRGYTF. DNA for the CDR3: TGTGCCAGCAGCTTATCCGACAGGGTACGCGGCTACACCTTC.

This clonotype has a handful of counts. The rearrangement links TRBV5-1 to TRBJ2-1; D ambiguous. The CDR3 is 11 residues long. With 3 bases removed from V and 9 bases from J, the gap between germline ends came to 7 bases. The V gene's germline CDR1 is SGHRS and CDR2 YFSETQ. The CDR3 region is CASSSNTEQFF. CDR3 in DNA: TGCGCCAGCAGCTCGAATACTGAGCAGTTCTTC.

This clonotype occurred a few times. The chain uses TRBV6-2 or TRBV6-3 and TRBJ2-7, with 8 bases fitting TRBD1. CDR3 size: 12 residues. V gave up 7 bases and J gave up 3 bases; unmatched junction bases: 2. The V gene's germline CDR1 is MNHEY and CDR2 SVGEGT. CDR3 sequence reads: CASKQGVYEQYF. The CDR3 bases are TGTGCCAGCAAACAGGGGGTCTACGAGCAGTACTTC.

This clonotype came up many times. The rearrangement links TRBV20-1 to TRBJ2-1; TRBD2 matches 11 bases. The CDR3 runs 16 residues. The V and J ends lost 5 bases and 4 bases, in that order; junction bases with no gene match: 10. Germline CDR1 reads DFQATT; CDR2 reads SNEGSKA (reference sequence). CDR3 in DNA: TGCAGTGCTCCGGATTCTAGCGGGAGGACTTACAATGAGCAGTTCTTC. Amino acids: CSAPDSSGRTYNEQFF.

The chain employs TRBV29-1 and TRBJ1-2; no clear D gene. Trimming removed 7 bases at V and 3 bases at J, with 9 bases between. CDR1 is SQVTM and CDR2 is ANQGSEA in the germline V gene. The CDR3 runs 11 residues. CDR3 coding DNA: TGCAGCGGTGTGGTCGACTATGGCTACACCTTC. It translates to CSGVVDYGYTF.

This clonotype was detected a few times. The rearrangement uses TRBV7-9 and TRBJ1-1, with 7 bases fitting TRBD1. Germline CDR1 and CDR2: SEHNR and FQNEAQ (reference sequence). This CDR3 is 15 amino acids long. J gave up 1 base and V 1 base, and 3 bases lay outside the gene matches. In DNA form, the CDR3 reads TGTGCCAGCAGCTTAGGATGGGACAGGAACACTGAAGCTTTCTTT. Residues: CASSLGWDRNTEAFF.

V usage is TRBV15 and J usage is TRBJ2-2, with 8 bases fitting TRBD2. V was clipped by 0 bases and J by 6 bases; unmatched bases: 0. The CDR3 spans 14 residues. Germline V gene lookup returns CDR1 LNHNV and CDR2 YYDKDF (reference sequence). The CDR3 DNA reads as TGTGCCACCAGCAGAGATAGCGGGGCCGGGGAGCTGTTTTTT. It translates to CATSRDSGAGELFF. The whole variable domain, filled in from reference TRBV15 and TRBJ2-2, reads DAMVIQNPRYQVTQFGKPVTLSCSQTLNHNVMYWYQQKSSQAPKLLFHYYDKDFNNEADTPDNFQSRRPNTSFCFLDIRSPGLGDTAMYLCATSRDSGAGELFFGEGSRLTVL.

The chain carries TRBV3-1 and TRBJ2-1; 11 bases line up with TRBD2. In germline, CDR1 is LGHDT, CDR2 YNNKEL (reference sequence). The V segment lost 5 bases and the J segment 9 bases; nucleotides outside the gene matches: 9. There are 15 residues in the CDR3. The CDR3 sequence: CASSAVSGGATEQFF. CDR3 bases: TGTGCCAGCAGCGCAGTTAGCGGGGGGGCCACTGAGCAGTTCTTC.

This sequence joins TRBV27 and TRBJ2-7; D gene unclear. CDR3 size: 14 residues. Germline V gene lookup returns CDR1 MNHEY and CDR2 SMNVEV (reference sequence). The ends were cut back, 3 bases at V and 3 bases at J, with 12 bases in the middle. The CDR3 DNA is TGTGCCAGCAGTTTCGGAGACTCTGGCTACGAGCAGTACTTC. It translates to CASSFGDSGYEQYF.